This passage covers 10 T cell receptor beta chains from one sample sequenced in a study of somatic mutations in cytotoxic T cells in rheumatoid arthritis. Method: immunoSEQ multiplex PCR; TCRdb's copy keeps in-frame clones and lacks some. The sample yields roughly 14,000 clones, roughly 77% seen once. Sequenced input: CD8+ T cells sorted from blood. These receptors came from an adult with rheumatoid arthritis.

This clone was seen only a few times. V gene TRBV4-2 combines with J gene TRBJ2-7, with D possibly matching TRBD2 (6 bases). This CDR3 is 13 amino acids long. From germline, CDR1 is LGHNA and CDR2 YNFKEQ. V was shortened by 5 bases and J by 3 bases, with 11 bases between the two germline ends. In DNA, the CDR3 is TGTGCCAGCAGCGGAGGACTAAACTACGAGCAGTACTTC. This codes for CASSGGLNYEQYF.

Remarks on this clone: Within the sample, other DNA sequences also encode this same CDR3. The gene calls are TRBV5-4 and TRBJ1-1; D is ambiguous. V was clipped by 7 bases and J by 0 bases, with 10 bases between them. The germline V gene has CDR1 SGHNT and CDR2 YYREEE (reference sequence). The CDR3 loop spans 13 amino acids. The CDR3 is CASPDGMNTEAFF. The CDR3 region has the DNA TGTGCCAGCCCGGACGGGATGAACACTGAAGCTTTCTTT.

The chain combines TRBV10-1 with TRBJ2-3; no clear D gene. V lost 4 bases and J 4 bases, leaving 9 bases between the germline ends. CDR1 and CDR2 (germline): WNHNN, SYGVQD (reference sequence). This CDR3 comprises 13 residues. The CDR3, as DNA: TGCGCCAGCAGTGTAGGCGCCGCAGATACGCAGTATTTT. It yields the protein CASSVGAADTQYF.

The rearrangement links TRBV7-9 to TRBJ1-3, with 7 bases identical to TRBD1. Germline V gene lookup returns CDR1 SEHNR and CDR2 FQNEAQ (reference sequence). Trimming took 4 bases from V and 2 from J; bases not matched to a gene: 5. This CDR3 comprises 15 residues. The CDR3 nucleotides are TGTGCCAGCAGCTATGACAGGGCCCCTGGAAACACCATATATTTT. Encoded protein: CASSYDRAPGNTIYF. The full variable domain, its missing parts supplied by reference TRBV7-9 and TRBJ1-3, is DTGVSQNPRHKITKRGQNVTFRCDPISEHNRLYWYRQTLGQGPEFLTYFQNEAQLEKSRLLSDRFSAERPKGSFSTLEIQRTEQGDSAMYLCASSYDRAPGNTIYFGEGSWLTVV.

V is TRBV19 and J is TRBJ1-1, with D possibly matching TRBD1 (5 bases). The CDR3 is 13 residues long. Germline CDR1 and CDR2: LNHDA and SQIVND (reference sequence). V was trimmed by 5 bases and J by 11 bases, leaving 18 bases between them. The CDR3 nucleotides are TGTGCCAGTAGTTCGCCCCGGGGCCTGCATGCTTTCTTT. Protein sequence: CASSSPRGLHAFF.

This sequence joins TRBV5-6 and TRBJ1-2, with 10 bases lining up with TRBD1. J gave up 6 bases and V 4 bases, and 21 bases lay outside the gene matches. Germline V gene data show CDR1 as SGHDT and CDR2 as YYEEEE. The CDR3 contains 19 residues. CDR3 residues: CASSENNPGQGFIIDGYTF. CDR3 nucleotide sequence: TGTGCCAGCAGCGAAAATAATCCGGGACAGGGGTTTATTATCGATGGCTACACCTTC.

The table lists this clone with a count of one. This chain uses TRBV13 with TRBJ2-3; 7 positions match TRBD2. V was clipped by 5 bases and J by 0 bases; unmatched bases: 5. CDR1 is PRHDT, CDR2 FYEKMQ, per germline (reference sequence). This CDR3 comprises 15 residues. The CDR3 region has the DNA TGTGCCAGCAGCCCTACTAGCGTAAGCACAGATACGCAGTATTTT. Its protein product is CASSPTSVSTDTQYF.

This clone was seen just once. This chain uses TRBV4-1 with TRBJ2-5; tentative D call: TRBD2 (5 bases). The germline gives CDR1 MGHRA, CDR2 YSYEKL. V lost 2 bases and J lost 4, with 20 bases in between. This CDR3 has 17 residues. As DNA, the CDR3 is TGCGCCAGCAGCCAATGGTTTCTAGCCCGGGGTGTAGAGACCCAGTACTTC. Translating it yields CASSQWFLARGVETQYF.

There are a few counts of this clone. The rearrangement uses TRBV5-3 and TRBJ2-7; D might be TRBD2 (6 bases). TRBV5-3 is labeled an ORF, and its function is uncertain. Trimming took off 0 bases at V and 2 bases at J, with 27 bases between the two ends. This CDR3 region has 20 residues. The CDR3 DNA reads as TGTGCCAGAAGCTTGGGGTCGGGGGAGTTCCAAACAAGAGGGCCCTACGAGCAGTACTTC. Translating gives CARSLGSGEFQTRGPYEQYF.

J is TRBJ2-5 and V is TRBV30; 8 nucleotides match TRBD2. Near its end, the DNA agrees better with TRBJ2-7, so the J call may be wrong. The CDR3 loop spans 14 amino acids. In germline, CDR1 is GTSNPN, CDR2 SVGIG (reference sequence). For the CDR3, the DNA is TGTGCCTGGAGTGTGAGCGGGGGACCCTACGAGCAGTACTTC. Translated, it gives CAWSVSGGPYEQYF.